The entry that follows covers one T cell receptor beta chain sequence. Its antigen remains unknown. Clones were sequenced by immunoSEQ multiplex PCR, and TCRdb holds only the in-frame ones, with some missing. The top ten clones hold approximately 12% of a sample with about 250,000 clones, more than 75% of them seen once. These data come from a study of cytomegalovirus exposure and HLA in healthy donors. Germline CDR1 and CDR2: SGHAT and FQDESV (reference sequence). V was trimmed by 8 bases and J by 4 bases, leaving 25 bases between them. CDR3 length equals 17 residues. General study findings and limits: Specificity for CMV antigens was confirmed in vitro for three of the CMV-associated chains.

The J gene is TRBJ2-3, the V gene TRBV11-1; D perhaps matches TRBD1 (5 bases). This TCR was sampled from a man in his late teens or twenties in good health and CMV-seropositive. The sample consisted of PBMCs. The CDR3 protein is CASGTIVAGIYPDTQYF. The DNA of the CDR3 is TGTGCCAGCGGCACGATTGTGGCAGGGATTTATCCAGATACGCAGTATTTT.